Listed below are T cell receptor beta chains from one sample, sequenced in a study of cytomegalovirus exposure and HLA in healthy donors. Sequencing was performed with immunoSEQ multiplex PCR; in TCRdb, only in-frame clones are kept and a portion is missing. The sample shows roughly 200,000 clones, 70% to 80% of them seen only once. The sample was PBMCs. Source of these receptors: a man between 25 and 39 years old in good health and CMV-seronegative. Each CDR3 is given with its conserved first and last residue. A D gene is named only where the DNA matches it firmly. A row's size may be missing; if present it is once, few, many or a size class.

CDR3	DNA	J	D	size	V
CASRVTYRGYEQYF	TGTGCCAGTAGAGTTACATACCGGGGGTACGAGCAGTACTTC	TRBJ2-7	-	once	TRBV19
CASSWGLAGGPGETQYF	TGTGCCAGCAGCTGGGGACTAGCGGGAGGGCCGGGGGAGACCCAGTACTTC	TRBJ2-5	TRBD2	-	TRBV5-4
CASKSGRSGELFF	TGTGCCAGCAAAAGCGGGAGATCGGGGGAGCTGTTTTTT	TRBJ2-2	TRBD2	few	TRBV11-3
CASSLGHRASTEAFF	TGTGCCAGCAGCTTGGGTCACAGGGCGTCGACTGAAGCTTTCTTT	TRBJ1-1	-	-	TRBV5-6
CATSRTNRDPYEQYF	TGTGCCACCAGCAGAACAAACAGGGACCCCTACGAGCAGTACTTC	TRBJ2-7	-	-	TRBV15
CASKTAAINTEAFF	TGTGCCAGTAAAACAGCAGCAATTAACACTGAAGCTTTCTTT	TRBJ1-1	-	-	TRBV25-1
CASSLDRTTSSDEQFF	TGCGCCAGCAGCTTGGACCGGACGACTAGCAGCGATGAGCAGTTCTTC	TRBJ2-1	TRBD2	-	TRBV5-1
CASSYFREGLYEQFF	TGTGCCAGCAGTTACTTCCGGGAGGGCCTATACGAGCAGTTCTTC	TRBJ2-1	TRBD2	-	TRBV6-5
CASSVPTGGTGDHGELFF	TGTGCCAGCAGCGTACCCACCGGGGGGACAGGGGATCACGGGGAGCTGTTTTTT	TRBJ2-2	TRBD1	-	TRBV9
CASSLIQLRDNEQFF	TGTGCCAGCAGCTTGATCCAGCTGAGGGACAATGAGCAGTTCTTC	TRBJ2-1	-	-	TRBV5-6
CASSEGFPGGGHQPQHF	TGTGCCAGCAGTGAAGGTTTTCCGGGGGGAGGACATCAGCCCCAGCATTTT	TRBJ1-5	-	once	TRBV6-1
CASSRGTSGTAGGEQFF	TGTGCCAGCAGTCGAGGGACTAGCGGGACCGCTGGTGGTGAGCAGTTCTTC	TRBJ2-1	TRBD2	-	TRBV5-6
CASSPGQGAIYEQYF	TGTGCCAGCAGCCCTGGACAGGGGGCGATCTACGAGCAGTACTTC	TRBJ2-7	TRBD1	-	TRBV6-5
CAWNAPSGRAYEQYF	TGTGCCTGGAATGCCCCTAGCGGGAGGGCCTACGAGCAGTACTTC	TRBJ2-7	TRBD2	-	TRBV30
CASSPPRENEQFF	TGCGCCAGCAGCCCTCCACGCGAGAATGAGCAGTTCTTC	TRBJ2-1	-	once	TRBV5-1
CASSLAPEGGNIQYF	TGTGCCAGCAGTTTAGCTCCCGAGGGCGGAAACATTCAGTACTTC	TRBJ2-4	-	-	TRBV28
CASTPGQGSKNIQYF	TGTGCCAGCACTCCGGGACAGGGTTCCAAAAACATTCAGTACTTC	TRBJ2-4	TRBD1	-	TRBV28